This T cell receptor beta chain is drawn from a study of cytomegalovirus exposure and HLA in healthy donors. This CDR3 contains 17 residues. PCR employed 60 Vbeta and 13 Jbeta primers. Here immunoSEQ multiplex PCR was the method, and the copy in TCRdb shows in-frame clones only, minus some. The sample has approximately 150,000 clones; 72% are singletons. Points on this clone: Its antigen remains unknown.

Whole-study results and caveats: In a later analysis, common viral pathogens appeared linked to several of the most significant clusters. Later genetic work tied a missense DCLRE1C variant to beta-chain V and J trimming.

Sequencing used PBMCs. The clonotype comes from a human donor in good health. The genes are TRBV21-1 and TRBJ2-7; the table's D call, TRBD1, was not checked against the DNA. TRBV21-1 corresponds to a pseudogene. CDR3 bases: TGTGCCAGCAGCAAAAAAGGGACCGGGACAGGCTCCTACGAGCAGTACTTC. This gives the protein CASSKKGTGTGSYEQYF.